A single sample gave rise to the 25 T cell receptor beta chains below, sequenced in a study of blood T cell repertoires in COVID-19. Sequenced by immunoSEQ multiplex PCR; TCRdb stores in-frame clones only, minus some. This sample has 150,000 to 200,000 clones, with about 85% found just once. The specimen was PBMCs or T cells enriched from blood (not recorded which). These TCRs come from a woman between 40 and 55 years old in a cohort exposed to, infected with or recovered from COVID-19 (not recorded which).

The chain recombines TRBV24-1 with TRBJ1-5; tentative D call: TRBD1 (5 bases). The CDR3 sequence is 13 residues long. V shed 5 bases and J shed 6 bases, with 10 bases lying between them. Germline CDR1 is KGHDR and CDR2 is SFDVKD. In DNA, the CDR3 is TGTGCCACCAGTGTAGGGGCCCGTCAGCCCCAGCATTTT. Amino acids: CATSVGARQPQHF.

This sequence joins TRBV27 and TRBJ2-1; 9 bases map to TRBD2. Germline loops: CDR1 MNHEY, CDR2 SMNVEV (reference sequence). This CDR3 region has 15 residues. V gave up 6 bases and J gave up 5 bases; unmatched junction bases: 8. The CDR3 DNA is TGTGCCAGCAGGCTTATAGCGGGAGCGGACAATGAGCAGTTCTTC. Translated, it gives CASRLIAGADNEQFF.

This clone was seen once. The chain carries TRBV11-3 and TRBJ2-2; 8 bases line up with TRBD1. CDR1 is SGHNT and CDR2 is YENEEA in the germline V gene. This CDR3 is built from 14 residues. V gave up 5 bases and J gave up 5 bases; unmatched junction bases: 4. CDR3: CASSPGDRTGELFF. The DNA of the CDR3 is TGTGCCAGCAGCCCCGGGGACAGGACCGGGGAGCTGTTTTTT. Full variable domain (missing parts from reference TRBV11-3 and TRBJ2-2): EAGVVQSPRYKIIEKKQPVAFWCNPISGHNTLYWYLQNLGQGPELLIRYENEEAVDDSQLPKDRFSAERLKGVDSTLKIQPAELGDSAVYLCASSPGDRTGELFFGEGSRLTVL.

In this sample, this clone turned up once. This rearrangement joins TRBV7-9 to TRBJ2-7, with 7 bases lining up with TRBD2. Germline V lookup: CDR1 SEHNR, CDR2 FQNEAQ (reference sequence). V shed 2 bases and J 7 bases; nucleotides not matched to a gene: 11. The CDR3 runs to 15 residues. CDR3 nucleotide sequence: TGTGCCAGCAGCTTACTAGTAGCGGGTGGCGGGGAGCAGTACTTC. This codes for CASSLLVAGGGEQYF.

This chain joins TRBV6-5 and TRBJ1-2, with D uncertain. This CDR3 contains 13 residues. Trimming stripped 6 bases from V and 3 bases from J, with 11 bases between. The germline V gene encodes CDR1 MNHEY and CDR2 SVGAGI. The CDR3 DNA follows: TGTGCCAGCAGCCAGGACTGGGACTATGGCTACACCTTC. It yields the protein CASSQDWDYGYTF.

V gene TRBV5-1 combines with J gene TRBJ2-1; D ambiguous. Germline V gene lookup returns CDR1 SGHRS and CDR2 YFSETQ. CDR3 length: 12 residues. Trimming stripped 0 bases from V and 7 bases from J, with 5 bases between. CDR3 in amino acids: CASSLARNEQFF. CDR3 nucleotide sequence: TGCGCCAGCAGCTTGGCTAGGAATGAGCAGTTCTTC.

This chain links TRBV19 with TRBJ2-2; D is perhaps TRBD2 (6 bases). Germline CDR1 is LNHDA and CDR2 is SQIVND (reference sequence). V shed 5 bases and J shed 1 base, with 8 bases lying between them. The length of the CDR3 is 14 residues. DNA for the CDR3: TGTGCCAGTAGTTGGAGGGGGAACACCGGGGAGCTGTTTTTT. Translated: CASSWRGNTGELFF.

This chain joins TRBV7-2 and TRBJ1-1; 7 bases agree with TRBD1. Trimming took 5 bases from V and 3 from J; bases not matched to a gene: 12. The CDR3 totals 16 residues. The germline gives CDR1 SGHTA, CDR2 FQGNSA. CDR3 in amino acids: CASSPWGGTDYTEAFF. In DNA form, the CDR3 reads TGTGCCAGCAGCCCCTGGGGTGGGACAGACTACACTGAAGCTTTCTTT. Together with reference TRBV7-2 and TRBJ1-1, the CDR3 gives the full variable domain: GAGVSQSPSNKVTEKGKDVELRCDPISGHTALYWYRQSLGQGLEFLIYFQGNSAPDKSGLPSDRFSAERTGGSVSTLTIQRTQQEDSAVYLCASSPWGGTDYTEAFFGQGTRLTVV.

This clone was seen a single time. The gene calls are TRBV19 and TRBJ1-2; D not resolved. The length of the CDR3 is 13 residues. Per germline, CDR1 LNHDA and CDR2 SQIVND (reference sequence). Trimming pared 8 bases from V and 3 bases from J, leaving 13 bases between. CDR3 nucleotide sequence: TGTGCCAGTGGTCAGGTAAAGCACTATGGCTACACCTTC. It yields the protein CASGQVKHYGYTF.

The chain is built from TRBV19 and TRBJ2-2; 9 positions match TRBD2. With V trimmed by 4 bases and J by 0 bases, 0 bases remained unmatched. The length of the CDR3 is 15 residues. CDR1 and CDR2 (germline): LNHDA, SQIVND (reference sequence). Here the CDR3 DNA reads TGTGCCAGTAGTACTAGCGGGGCGAACACCGGGGAGCTGTTTTTT. Protein: CASSTSGANTGELFF.

This chain connects TRBV19 to TRBJ1-1; TRBD1 is a possible D gene (5 bases). V lost 7 bases and J 2 bases, leaving 14 bases between the germline ends. CDR3 length: 14 amino acids. Germline CDR1 LNHDA, CDR2 SQIVND (reference sequence). This CDR3 is CASKFLTGNTEAFF. Written as DNA, the CDR3 is TGTGCCAGTAAATTTCTTACAGGTAACACTGAAGCTTTCTTT.

The chain uses TRBV18 and TRBJ1-1; TRBD1 might be the D (6 bases). From germline, CDR1 is KGHSH and CDR2 LQKENI. The V and J ends lost 0 bases and 7 bases respectively, with 9 bases between them. CDR3 length equals 13 residues. This chain's CDR3 is CASSPPGGDEAFF. The CDR3 nucleotides read TGTGCCAGCTCACCACCAGGGGGGGATGAAGCTTTCTTT.

The V gene is TRBV5-6, the J gene TRBJ1-2; D is unclear. The CDR3 is made up of 16 amino acids. The V end was cut by 0 bases, the J end by 0 bases, with 12 bases between. Germline V CDR1 and CDR2: SGHDT, YYEEEE. The CDR3, as DNA: TGTGCCAGCAGCTTGGGACGACAAACCCCTAACTATGGCTACACCTTC. Protein sequence: CASSLGRQTPNYGYTF.

The J gene is TRBJ2-2, the V gene TRBV5-1; TRBD1 matches at 10 bases. This CDR3 comprises 16 residues. Trimming cost V 3 bases and J 2 bases; bases outside gene matches: 4. CDR1 and CDR2 (germline): SGHRS, YFSETQ. The CDR3 region has the DNA TGCGCCAGCAGCTGGACAGGGGGAGGAAACACCGGGGAGCTGTTTTTT. This sequence encodes CASSWTGGGNTGELFF.

V usage is TRBV6-5 and J usage is TRBJ1-2; D possibly corresponds to TRBD1 (6 bases). CDR3 length: 13 residues. Germline CDR1 MNHEY, CDR2 SVGAGI. The V end lost 0 bases, the J end lost 7 bases, and 9 bases lay between the germline ends. CDR3 sequence reads: CASSYSGAGGYTF. CDR3 sequence (DNA): TGTGCCAGCAGTTACTCGGGGGCGGGTGGCTACACCTTC.

The V call is TRBV7-9, the J call TRBJ2-7, with 7 bases identical to TRBD1. The CDR3 length is 12 residues. In germline, CDR1 is SEHNR, CDR2 FQNEAQ (reference sequence). J was trimmed by 3 bases and V by 4 bases; bases with no gene match: 0. This CDR3 reads CASSWTGYEQYF. CDR3 sequence (DNA): TGTGCCAGCAGCTGGACAGGCTACGAGCAGTACTTC.

This clone is a singleton in its sample. The chain couples TRBV19 to TRBJ1-2, with 10 bases identical to TRBD1. The CDR3 is made up of 15 amino acids. V shed 4 bases and J 8 bases; nucleotides not matched to a gene: 10. CDR1 is LNHDA and CDR2 is SQIVND in the germline V gene (reference sequence). CDR3 amino acids: CASSRPGQGRNGYTF. The CDR3 nucleotides are TGTGCCAGTAGTAGGCCGGGACAGGGGAGGAACGGCTACACCTTC. The whole variable domain, remainder taken from reference TRBV19 and TRBJ1-2, is DGGITQSPKYLFRKEGQNVTLSCEQNLNHDAMYWYRQDPGQGLRLIYYSQIVNDFQKGDIAEGYSVSREKKESFPLTVTSAQKNPTAFYLCASSRPGQGRNGYTFGSGTRLTVV.

This clone was seen a single time. V is TRBV7-9 and J is TRBJ1-2, with D possibly being TRBD1 (6 bases). The length of the CDR3 is 15 residues. From germline, CDR1 is SEHNR and CDR2 FQNEAQ (reference sequence). V was clipped by 1 base and J by 0 bases, with 9 bases between them. CDR3 amino acids: CASSLGGLSNYGYTF. As DNA, the CDR3 is TGTGCCAGCAGCTTAGGGGGGCTGTCTAACTATGGCTACACCTTC.

This clone has more than one count but fewer than ten. The genes are TRBV2 and TRBJ2-1; 9 nucleotides align to TRBD2. CDR3 length: 16 amino acids. The ends lost 5 bases at V and 10 bases at J; junction bases unmatched: 15. Germline V gene sequence: CDR1 SNHLY, CDR2 FYNNEI. The CDR3 spells CASSPTPGESGREQFF. The CDR3 nucleotides read TGTGCCAGCAGTCCCACCCCCGGGGAGAGCGGGAGGGAGCAGTTCTTC. Looking up the rest from reference TRBV2 and TRBJ2-1 gives the full variable domain: EPEVTQTPSHQVTQMGQEVILRCVPISNHLYFYWYRQILGQKVEFLVSFYNNEISEKSEIFDDQFSVERPDGSNFTLKIRSTKLEDSAMYFCASSPTPGESGREQFFGPGTRLTVL.

CDR3 residues: CASRTIGDRGPSTDTQYF. In DNA form, the CDR3 reads TGTGCCAGTAGGACTATTGGGGACAGGGGCCCTAGCACAGATACGCAGTATTTT. The rearrangement uses TRBV19 and TRBJ2-3; TRBD1 matches 10 bases. V lost 6 bases, J lost 0 bases, and 12 bases stayed unmatched. The CDR3 loop spans 18 amino acids. From germline, CDR1 is LNHDA and CDR2 SQIVND (reference sequence). The entire variable domain, with the rest obtained from reference TRBV19 and TRBJ2-3, is as follows: DGGITQSPKYLFRKEGQNVTLSCEQNLNHDAMYWYRQDPGQGLRLIYYSQIVNDFQKGDIAEGYSVSREKKESFPLTVTSAQKNPTAFYLCASRTIGDRGPSTDTQYFGPGTRLTVL.

The chain couples TRBV19 to TRBJ2-7; D may be TRBD1 (6 bases). Deletions cut 5 bases from V and 2 bases from J, with 10 bases between. The CDR3 extends over 13 amino acids. CDR1 LNHDA and CDR2 SQIVND come from the germline V gene (reference sequence). The CDR3 DNA follows: TGTGCCAGTAGTTGGGGGCTTACCTACGAGCAGTACTTC. Its translation: CASSWGLTYEQYF.

DNA of the CDR3: TGTGCCGCGGGGACTGCCCCAGATACGCAGTATTTT. This sequence encodes CAAGTAPDTQYF. The rearrangement uses TRBV7-9 and TRBJ2-3; weak D call: TRBD2 (6 bases). This CDR3 has 12 residues. V was shortened by 11 bases and J by 4 bases, with 13 bases between the two germline ends. Germline-derived CDR1 and CDR2 are SEHNR and FQNEAQ (reference sequence).

The CDR3 sequence: CASSLRWGQGGEKLFF. Written as DNA, the CDR3 is TGTGCCAGCAGTTTGCGGTGGGGACAGGGAGGTGAAAAACTGTTTTTT. This chain links TRBV27 with TRBJ1-4; 9 bases match TRBD1. Germline CDR1 and CDR2: MNHEY and SMNVEV (reference sequence). The CDR3 extends over 16 amino acids. The V gene end was trimmed by 3 bases and the J gene end by 7 bases; junction bases not matched to a gene: 9.

The gene calls are TRBV12-3 or TRBV12-4 and TRBJ2-2; maybe TRBD2 (6 bases). With 9 bases removed from V and 2 bases from J, the gap between germline ends came to 10 bases. CDR3 length: 13 residues. The DNA for the CDR3 is TGTGCCAGTTGGGAGGTTAACACCGGGGAGCTGTTTTTT. Its protein is CASWEVNTGELFF.

J is TRBJ1-1 and V is TRBV4-2; TRBD1 matches at 9 bases. J was trimmed by 0 bases and V by 0 bases; bases with no gene match: 5. Germline V gene data show CDR1 as LGHNA and CDR2 as YNFKEQ. The CDR3 length is 17 residues. The CDR3 DNA reads TGTGCCAGCAGCCAAGAGCGGACAGGGGATTTGAACACTGAAGCTTTCTTT. Its translation: CASSQERTGDLNTEAFF.